Below are 31 T cell receptor beta chains sequenced from a single sample in a study of cytomegalovirus exposure and HLA in healthy donors. It was with 60 Vbeta and 13 Jbeta primers that the PCR ran. TCRdb keeps only in-frame clones here, not all; method: immunoSEQ multiplex PCR. The profile shows some 130,000 clones, around four fifths of them singletons. The sequenced material came from PBMCs. Source of these receptors: a male donor in good health and CMV-seronegative.

The V gene is TRBV28, the J gene TRBJ1-2, with D perhaps matching TRBD1 (5 bases). This CDR3 comprises 12 residues. V lost 6 bases to trimming and J lost 2 bases, with 7 bases between them. From germline, CDR1 is MDHEN and CDR2 SYDVKM. For the CDR3, the DNA is TGTGCCAGCAGAGGGGCCAACTATGGCTACACCTTC. As protein: CASRGANYGYTF.

V usage is TRBV9 and J usage is TRBJ2-1, with TRBD2 as a possible D gene (6 bases). Germline V CDR1 and CDR2: SGDLS, YYNGEE. Trimming took off 0 bases at V and 5 bases at J, with 18 bases between the two ends. CDR3 length: 17 amino acids. The CDR3 sequence is CASSVEGFTSIHNEQFF. The CDR3 region has the DNA TGTGCCAGCAGCGTAGAGGGTTTTACTAGCATACACAATGAGCAGTTCTTC.

CDR3 in DNA: TGTGCCAGTAGCCCCGGGTGGTACCAAGAGACCCAGTACTTC. Protein sequence: CASSPGWYQETQYF. The chain combines TRBV19 with TRBJ2-5; D is unclear. CDR3 size: 14 residues. V lost 6 bases to trimming and J lost 0 bases, with 11 bases between them. CDR1 and CDR2 from the germline V gene are LNHDA and SQIVND (reference sequence).

V is TRBV28 and J is TRBJ1-3, with 11 positions matching TRBD1. The CDR3 spans 16 residues. J was trimmed by 9 bases and V by 3 bases; bases with no gene match: 10. In germline, CDR1 is MDHEN, CDR2 SYDVKM. CDR3 region: CASSFAGTGGFGTIYF. DNA of the CDR3: TGTGCCAGCAGTTTCGCCGGGACAGGGGGTTTTGGCACCATATATTTT.

V and J are TRBV27 and TRBJ1-2, with D possibly TRBD1 on 6 matching bases. The CDR3 contains 13 residues. V was pared by 2 bases and J by 6 bases, with 10 bases between. Germline CDR1 is MNHEY and CDR2 is SMNVEV (reference sequence). The CDR3 region is CASSLRQADGYTF. The CDR3, as DNA: TGTGCCAGCAGTTTAAGACAGGCGGATGGCTACACCTTC.

The chain combines TRBV11-2 with TRBJ2-3; D gene unclear. The V end lost 5 bases, the J end lost 3 bases, and 6 bases lay between the germline ends. The CDR3 is made up of 12 amino acids. Germline-derived CDR1 and CDR2 are SGHAT and FQNNGV. Written as DNA, the CDR3 is TGTGCCAGCAGCCCCTCTACAGATACGCAGTATTTT. Protein product: CASSPSTDTQYF.

The chain links TRBV18 to TRBJ1-2, with D perhaps TRBD1 (6 bases). Germline loops: CDR1 KGHSH, CDR2 LQKENI. This CDR3 is built from 17 residues. Trimming left V 3 bases short and J 4 bases short, with 21 bases between. The CDR3 protein is CASSPFLQGPWGYGYTF. In nucleotides, the CDR3 is TGTGCCAGCTCACCGTTTCTACAGGGCCCGTGGGGCTATGGCTACACCTTC.

CDR3 loop: CASSHQAGGRNQPQHF. CDR3 sequence (DNA): TGTGCCAGTAGTCATCAAGCAGGGGGTCGCAATCAGCCCCAGCATTTT. The rearrangement joins TRBV19 to TRBJ1-5; 7 bases are a match to TRBD1. The CDR3 runs to 16 residues. In germline, CDR1 is LNHDA, CDR2 SQIVND (reference sequence). Trimming removed 5 bases from V and 2 bases from J; junction bases left unmatched: 9.

The genes are TRBV4-1 and TRBJ2-2; D is perhaps TRBD1 (6 bases). This CDR3 contains 15 residues. V lost 0 bases and J 6 bases, leaving 11 bases between the germline ends. Germline CDR1 reads MGHRA; CDR2 reads YSYEKL. The CDR3 sequence: CASSQDTGPPGELFF. The CDR3 coding sequence is TGCGCCAGCAGCCAAGATACAGGGCCCCCCGGGGAGCTGTTTTTT.

The chain couples TRBV28 to TRBJ1-1; D might be TRBD1 (5 bases). This CDR3 is 14 amino acids long. Trimming took 6 bases from V and 1 from J, leaving 12 bases between them. Germline lookup yields CDR1 MDHEN and CDR2 SYDVKM. DNA for the CDR3: TGTGCCAGCAGCCGGAGGGGTTCGAACACTGAAGCTTTCTTT. It codes for CASSRRGSNTEAFF.

This clone has only a few counts. This sequence joins TRBV29-1 and TRBJ2-7, with 11 bases lining up with TRBD1. Per the germline V gene, CDR1 is SQVTM and CDR2 is ANQGSEA. This CDR3 region has 16 residues. The trim removed 7 bases at V and 3 bases at J, leaving 14 bases unmatched. CDR3 coding DNA: TGCAGCGCCCGGGCCGGGACAGGGGGGCCCATCTACGAGCAGTACTTC. Its protein is CSARAGTGGPIYEQYF.

V and J are TRBV7-3 and TRBJ2-3, with TRBD1 as a possible D gene (5 bases). The length of the CDR3 is 15 residues. Germline loops: CDR1 SGHTA, CDR2 FQGTGA. Trimming pared 2 bases from V and 2 bases from J, leaving 11 bases between. The DNA for the CDR3 is TGTGCCAGCAGCTTAGTCCCAGGGTCCACAGATACGCAGTATTTT. As protein: CASSLVPGSTDTQYF.

This clone has only one observation. The CDR3 protein is CSVEYRDTGYEQYF. DNA of the CDR3: TGCAGCGTTGAGTACCGGGACACTGGCTACGAGCAGTACTTC. The chain has TRBV29-1 and TRBJ2-5; perhaps TRBD1 as D (6 bases). The J call could be wrong; TRBJ2-7 is a better fit for the DNA end. Looked up from germline, CDR1 is SQVTM and CDR2 is ANQGSEA. The CDR3 contains 14 residues.

V usage is TRBV18 and J usage is TRBJ2-4; D gene uncertain. Trimming removed 0 bases from V and 0 bases from J, with 9 bases in between. Germline V gene sequence: CDR1 KGHSH, CDR2 LQKENI. This CDR3 contains 16 residues. CDR3 in amino acids: CASSPPEQQAKNIQYF. CDR3 in DNA: TGTGCCAGCTCACCACCTGAACAACAAGCCAAAAACATTCAGTACTTC.

The chain combines TRBV11-2 with TRBJ2-7; D possibly corresponds to TRBD2 (6 bases). CDR3 length: 15 amino acids. The germline CDR1 and CDR2 sequences are SGHAT and FQNNGV. V was shortened by 5 bases and J by 6 bases, with 20 bases between the two germline ends. CDR3 amino acids: CASSASRGLLSEQYF. DNA for the CDR3: TGTGCCAGCAGCGCCTCTAGGGGACTCCTCTCCGAGCAGTACTTC. Together with reference TRBV11-2 and TRBJ2-7, the CDR3 gives the full variable domain: EAGVAQSPRYKIIEKRQSVAFWCNPISGHATLYWYQQILGQGPKLLIQFQNNGVVDDSQLPKDRFSAERLKGVDSTLKIQPAKLEDSAVYLCASSASRGLLSEQYFGPGTRLTVT.

The gene calls are TRBV19 and TRBJ2-7; D perhaps matches TRBD1 (5 bases). Trimming took 8 bases from V and 3 from J, leaving 17 bases between them. Germline-derived CDR1 and CDR2 are LNHDA and SQIVND (reference sequence). The CDR3 consists of 14 residues. The CDR3, as DNA: TGTGCCAGTTCTATTTGGGGCCAGAACTACGAGCAGTACTTC. Amino acids: CASSIWGQNYEQYF.

This clone occurred once. In nucleotides, the CDR3 is TGTGCCAGCTCACCACCGGTCCCAGCAGGGGGTAACACTGAAGCTTTCTTT. It translates to CASSPPVPAGGNTEAFF. V and J are TRBV18 and TRBJ1-1; 7 bases are a match to TRBD1. This CDR3 spans 17 amino acids. CDR1 KGHSH and CDR2 LQKENI come from the germline V gene. Losses at the gene ends were 0 bases for V and 2 bases for J; bases not matched to a gene: 9.

This chain links TRBV21-1 with TRBJ2-7; TRBD1 is taken as the D call from the table, unchecked against the DNA. TRBV21-1 is labeled a pseudogene. The CDR3 length is 15 residues. CDR3 residues: CASSENGTAVYEQYF. CDR3 nucleotides: TGTGCCAGCAGCGAAAACGGGACAGCCGTCTACGAGCAGTACTTC.

V gene TRBV5-1 combines with J gene TRBJ1-4, with 9 bases fitting TRBD1. Germline trimming cut 0 bases from V and 4 bases from J; bases unmatched to any gene: 7. Germline V lookup: CDR1 SGHRS, CDR2 YFSETQ. The CDR3 length is 17 residues. For the CDR3, the DNA is TGCGCCAGCAGCTTGGAGGGGACAGGGCTCTTTAATGAAAAACTGTTTTTT. Its translation: CASSLEGTGLFNEKLFF.

This rearrangement joins TRBV30 to TRBJ1-2; the D gene is possibly TRBD1 (6 bases). The germline V gene encodes CDR1 GTSNPN and CDR2 SVGIG (reference sequence). This CDR3 region has 14 residues. V was clipped by 3 bases and J by 5 bases, with 16 bases between them. DNA of the CDR3: TGTGCCTGGAGCGGGGGCGGGGGGATGTATGGCTACACCTTC. Translation gives CAWSGGGGMYGYTF.

The V call is TRBV28, the J call TRBJ2-2; TRBD1 matches at 11 bases. Germline V gene data show CDR1 as MDHEN and CDR2 as SYDVKM. The CDR3 is made up of 16 amino acids. Losses at the gene ends were 5 bases for V and 7 bases for J; bases not matched to a gene: 9. The CDR3 sequence: CASSARDRGGGGELFF. In DNA form, the CDR3 reads TGTGCCAGCAGTGCCCGGGACAGGGGGGGAGGCGGGGAGCTGTTTTTT. Together with reference TRBV28 and TRBJ2-2, the CDR3 gives the full variable domain: DVKVTQSSRYLVKRTGEKVFLECVQDMDHENMFWYRQDPGLGLRLIYFSYDVKMKEKGDIPEGYSVSREKKERFSLILESASTNQTSMYLCASSARDRGGGGELFFGEGSRLTVL.

This chain links TRBV11-2 with TRBJ1-2; tentatively, D is TRBD1 (5 bases). CDR3 length: 17 amino acids. The V and J ends lost 4 bases and 3 bases respectively, with 21 bases between them. Germline lookup yields CDR1 SGHAT and CDR2 FQNNGV. The CDR3 spells CASSSGGGTNTYYGYTF. The DNA of the CDR3 is TGTGCCAGCAGCTCCGGTGGAGGGACCAACACATACTATGGCTACACCTTC.

The rearrangement uses TRBV5-6 and TRBJ1-2; D perhaps matches TRBD1 (5 bases). CDR3 size: 16 residues. The germline V and J ends were trimmed by 4 bases and 8 bases, with 24 bases remaining between them. Germline V gene sequence: CDR1 SGHDT, CDR2 YYEEEE. The CDR3 protein is CASSPPRRQNVAGYTF. The CDR3 DNA sequence: TGTGCCAGCAGCCCCCCTCGAAGACAGAACGTTGCAGGCTACACCTTC.

As for this clone: Other DNA sequences in this specimen translate into the identical CDR3. J is TRBJ2-5 and V is TRBV4-3, with D hard to call. V gave up 0 bases and J gave up 5 bases, with 16 bases separating them. Germline lookup yields CDR1 LGHNA and CDR2 YSLEER. The CDR3 spans 16 residues. The CDR3 coding sequence is TGCGCCAGCAGCCAAGATTCGTGGAGCGAGAGGGAGACCCAGTACTTC. Protein sequence: CASSQDSWSERETQYF.

This clone turned up a few times. V gene TRBV5-4 combines with J gene TRBJ1-1; 10 bases line up with TRBD1. This CDR3 has 14 residues. The V gene's germline CDR1 is SGHNT and CDR2 YYREEE (reference sequence). The V and J ends lost 4 bases and 7 bases, in that order; junction bases with no gene match: 7. CDR3 amino acids: CASSEDRGLGEAFF. The CDR3 nucleotides read TGTGCCAGCAGCGAGGACAGGGGGTTGGGTGAAGCTTTCTTT.

This clone was counted a few times. CDR3 nucleotides: TGTGCCAGCAGTAAGAGCGGGGGGCTCTACAATGAGCAGTTCTTC. Amino acid sequence: CASSKSGGLYNEQFF. The V gene is TRBV6-6, the J gene TRBJ2-1, with 9 positions matching TRBD2. CDR1 is MNHNY and CDR2 is SVGAGI in the germline V gene (reference sequence). This CDR3 region has 15 residues. With V trimmed by 5 bases and J by 3 bases, 5 bases remained unmatched.

CDR3 region: CASSYPLSATDTQYF. The DNA of the CDR3 is TGTGCCAGCAGTTACCCCTTGAGCGCCACAGATACGCAGTATTTT. This chain uses TRBV6-6 with TRBJ2-3; D remains ambiguous. CDR1 is MNHNY and CDR2 is SVGAGI in the germline V gene (reference sequence). Trimming shortened V by 2 bases and J by 2 bases, and 11 bases separated the two germline ends. The CDR3 spans 15 residues.

The chain carries TRBV19 and TRBJ2-5; D is unclear. V gave up 7 bases and J gave up 4 bases, with 13 bases separating them. The CDR3 consists of 13 residues. Germline assignment: CDR1 LNHDA and CDR2 SQIVND (reference sequence). The CDR3, as DNA: TGTGCCAGTAAACCAGCGCCCGGAGAGACCCAGTACTTC. Protein: CASKPAPGETQYF.

CDR3 sequence (DNA): TGCGCCAGCAGCCAAGAGGGATTTTGGGAGAGCTCCTACAATGAGCAGTTCTTC. Amino acids: CASSQEGFWESSYNEQFF. The chain employs TRBV4-3 and TRBJ2-1; possible D gene TRBD2, 5 bases. Trimming removed 0 bases at V and 0 bases at J, with 15 bases between. Germline V gene sequence: CDR1 LGHNA, CDR2 YSLEER. The CDR3 extends over 18 amino acids.

The gene calls are TRBV6-5 and TRBJ1-3; unclear D gene. Germline values: CDR1 MNHEY, CDR2 SVGAGI. The CDR3 is 14 residues long. V gave up 6 bases and J gave up 1 base, with 10 bases separating them. The CDR3 loop reads CASSLLGSGNTIYF. The CDR3 DNA reads TGTGCCAGCAGCCTCCTCGGGTCTGGAAACACCATATATTTT.

The rearrangement uses TRBV5-6 and TRBJ2-7; 8 bases are shared with TRBD2. This CDR3 spans 14 amino acids. With V trimmed by 0 bases and J by 2 bases, 1 base remained unmatched. Germline loops: CDR1 SGHDT, CDR2 YYEEEE. CDR3 loop: CASSLALAAYEQYF. The CDR3 DNA sequence: TGTGCCAGCAGCTTGGCACTAGCGGCCTACGAGCAGTACTTC. Variable domain in full (rest from reference TRBV5-6 and TRBJ2-7): DAGVTQSPTHLIKTRGQQVTLRCSPKSGHDTVSWYQQALGQGPQFIFQYYEEEERQRGNFPDRFSGHQFPNYSSELNVNALLLGDSALYLCASSLALAAYEQYFGPGTRLTVT.